The entry below describes one TCR beta chain. The data were obtained in a study of control samples from healthy donors and cancer patients. The CDR3 sequence is 14 residues long. V was shortened by 4 bases and J by 6 bases, with 12 bases between the two germline ends. Per germline, CDR1 SNHLY and CDR2 FYNNEI. The data were produced by immunoSEQ multiplex PCR, yet TCRdb's version contains in-frame clones alone and is incomplete. The sample gives around 130,000 clones, 90% of which show up once; 2% to 2.5% is in the top ten. The V gene is TRBV2, the J gene TRBJ1-4, with D perhaps matching TRBD1 (6 bases). The TCR was taken from a man younger than 35 in good health. Sequenced sample: blood. This chain's CDR3 is CASSGQQGHEKLFF. In DNA form, the CDR3 reads TGTGCCAGCAGTGGGCAACAGGGTCATGAAAAACTGTTTTTT.